The following is a T cell receptor beta chain sequence with its context. The CDR3 runs 13 residues. Germline lookup yields CDR1 KGHDR and CDR2 SFDVKD. V gave up 8 bases and J gave up 0 bases, with 7 bases separating them. TCRdb reprocessed the 5' RACE reads with MiXCR, giving one entry per CDR3 protein. The repertoire holds roughly 350,000 distinct CDR3 sequences, with about 4% as singletons. This sample is part of a study of T cells after yellow fever vaccination. This specimen was PBMCs, taken 5 days after the yellow fever booster vaccination. This TCR was recovered from a man between 18 and 29 years old who received the YFV17D yellow fever vaccine. The chain combines TRBV24-1 with TRBJ1-3; D not certain. CDR3 sequence (DNA): TGTGCCACCATTAGCATCTCTGGAAACACCATATATTTT. This codes for CATISISGNTIYF.